This T cell receptor beta chain was profiled in a study of T-cell reconstitution after alpha-beta-depleted transplantation in children. This clonotype was detected a few times. It was with unique molecular identifiers that the TCRbeta library was prepared. One entry per CDR3 protein, called by TCRdb with MiXCR from the PCR reads. The repertoire has around 530,000 distinct CDR3 sequences, about 33% of them found once; the top ten carry roughly 2.5%. V was trimmed by 1 base and J by 3 bases, leaving 7 bases between them. The germline V gene has CDR1 SGHAT and CDR2 FQNNGV. The CDR3 has 15 amino acids. This chain links TRBV11-2 with TRBJ1-6, with D possibly matching TRBD1 (5 bases). The sample in question was PBMCs from the stem cell graft donor, obtained from the stem cell graft. This TCR was recovered from a human donor who donated a stem cell graft to a child with aplastic anemia. DNA of the CDR3: TGTGCCAGCAGCTTAGGGCAGGGCTATAATTCACCCCTCCACTTT. This translates into CASSLGQGYNSPLHF.